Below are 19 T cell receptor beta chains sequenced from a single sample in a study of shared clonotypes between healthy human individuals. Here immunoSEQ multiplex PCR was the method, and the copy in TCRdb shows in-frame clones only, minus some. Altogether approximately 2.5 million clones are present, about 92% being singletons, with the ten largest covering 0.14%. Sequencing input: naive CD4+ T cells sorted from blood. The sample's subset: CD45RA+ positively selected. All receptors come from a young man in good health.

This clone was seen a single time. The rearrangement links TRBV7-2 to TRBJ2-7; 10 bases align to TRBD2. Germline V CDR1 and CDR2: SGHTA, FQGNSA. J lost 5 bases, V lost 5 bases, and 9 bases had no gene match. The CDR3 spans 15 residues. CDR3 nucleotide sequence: TGTGCCAGCAGCCCCCGAGCGGGAGGGCCCGACGAGCAGTACTTC. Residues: CASSPRAGGPDEQYF.

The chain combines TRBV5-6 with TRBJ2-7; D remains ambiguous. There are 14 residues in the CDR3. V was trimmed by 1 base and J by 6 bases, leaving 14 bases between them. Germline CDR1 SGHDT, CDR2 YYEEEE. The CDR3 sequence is CASSLLGLSGEQYF. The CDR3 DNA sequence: TGTGCCAGCAGCTTGCTTGGCTTATCTGGCGAGCAGTACTTC. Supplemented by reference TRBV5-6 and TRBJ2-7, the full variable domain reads DAGVTQSPTHLIKTRGQQVTLRCSPKSGHDTVSWYQQALGQGPQFIFQYYEEEERQRGNFPDRFSGHQFPNYSSELNVNALLLGDSALYLCASSLLGLSGEQYFGPGTRLTVT.

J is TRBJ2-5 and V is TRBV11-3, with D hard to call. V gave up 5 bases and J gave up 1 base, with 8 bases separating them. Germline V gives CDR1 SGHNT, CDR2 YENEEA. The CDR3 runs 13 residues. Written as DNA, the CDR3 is TGTGCCAGCAGCCGACTTATCCAAGAGACCCAGTACTTC. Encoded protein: CASSRLIQETQYF.

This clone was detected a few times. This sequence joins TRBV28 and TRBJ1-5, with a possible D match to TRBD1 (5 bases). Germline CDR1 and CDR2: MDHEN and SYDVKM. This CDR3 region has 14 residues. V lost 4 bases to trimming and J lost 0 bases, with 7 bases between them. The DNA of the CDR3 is TGTGCCAGCAGTTCGACAGTTAGCAATCAGCCCCAGCATTTT. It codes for CASSSTVSNQPQHF. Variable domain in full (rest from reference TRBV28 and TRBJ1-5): DVKVTQSSRYLVKRTGEKVFLECVQDMDHENMFWYRQDPGLGLRLIYFSYDVKMKEKGDIPEGYSVSREKKERFSLILESASTNQTSMYLCASSSTVSNQPQHFGDGTRLSIL.

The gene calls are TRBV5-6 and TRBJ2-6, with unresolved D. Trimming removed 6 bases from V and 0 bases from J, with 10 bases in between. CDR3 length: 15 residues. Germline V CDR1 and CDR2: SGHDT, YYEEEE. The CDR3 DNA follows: TGTGCCAGCAAAAATCGGAGCTCTGGGGCCAACGTCCTGACTTTC. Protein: CASKNRSSGANVLTF.

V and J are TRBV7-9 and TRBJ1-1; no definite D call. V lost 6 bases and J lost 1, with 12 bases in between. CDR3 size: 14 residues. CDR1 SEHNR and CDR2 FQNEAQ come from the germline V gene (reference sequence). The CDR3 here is CASSRNPENTEAFF. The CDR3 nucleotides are TGTGCCAGCAGTCGAAACCCAGAGAACACTGAAGCTTTCTTT.

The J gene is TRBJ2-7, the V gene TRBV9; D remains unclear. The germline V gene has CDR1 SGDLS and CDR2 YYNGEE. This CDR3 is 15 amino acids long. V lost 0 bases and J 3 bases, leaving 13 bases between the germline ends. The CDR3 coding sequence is TGTGCCAGCAGCGTAGCTTCAGCGAGCGTCTACGAGCAGTACTTC. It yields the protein CASSVASASVYEQYF.

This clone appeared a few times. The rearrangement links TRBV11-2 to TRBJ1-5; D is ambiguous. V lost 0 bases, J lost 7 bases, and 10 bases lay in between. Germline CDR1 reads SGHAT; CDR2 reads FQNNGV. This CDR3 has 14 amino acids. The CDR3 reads CASSLDPTGQPQHF. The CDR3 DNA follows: TGTGCCAGCAGCTTAGATCCAACGGGCCAGCCCCAGCATTTT.

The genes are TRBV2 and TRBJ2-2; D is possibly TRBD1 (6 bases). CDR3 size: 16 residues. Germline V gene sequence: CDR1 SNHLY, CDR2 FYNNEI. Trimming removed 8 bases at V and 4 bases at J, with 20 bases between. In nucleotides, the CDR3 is TGTGCCAGCGGGGGCCGGGCTCAAACGGGCACCGGGGAGCTGTTTTTT. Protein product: CASGGRAQTGTGELFF.

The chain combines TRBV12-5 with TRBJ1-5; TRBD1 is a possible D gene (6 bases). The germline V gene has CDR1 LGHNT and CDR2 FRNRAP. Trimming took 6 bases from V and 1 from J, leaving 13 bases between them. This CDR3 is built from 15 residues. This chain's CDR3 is CASGPGGASNQPQHF. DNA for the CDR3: TGTGCTAGTGGCCCGGGGGGGGCCAGCAATCAGCCCCAGCATTTT.

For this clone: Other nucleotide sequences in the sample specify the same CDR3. CDR3 DNA: TGTGCCAGTAGTACCCAGGGAGATACGCAGTATTTT. Its protein product is CASSTQGDTQYF. V gene TRBV19 combines with J gene TRBJ2-3, with a possible D match to TRBD1 (5 bases). This CDR3 is 12 amino acids long. The V end was cut by 4 bases, the J end by 5 bases, with 7 bases between. Germline lookup yields CDR1 LNHDA and CDR2 SQIVND (reference sequence).

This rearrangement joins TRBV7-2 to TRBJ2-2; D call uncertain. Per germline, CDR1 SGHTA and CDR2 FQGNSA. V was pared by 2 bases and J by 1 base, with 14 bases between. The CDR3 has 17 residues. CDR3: CASSLIESKKNTGELFF. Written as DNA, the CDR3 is TGTGCCAGCAGCTTAATCGAGTCCAAGAAGAACACCGGGGAGCTGTTTTTT.

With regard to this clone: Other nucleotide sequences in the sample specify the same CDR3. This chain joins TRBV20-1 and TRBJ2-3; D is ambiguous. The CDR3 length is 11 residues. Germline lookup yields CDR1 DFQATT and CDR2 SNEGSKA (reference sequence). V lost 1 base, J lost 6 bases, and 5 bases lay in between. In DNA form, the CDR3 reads TGCAGTGCTAGAGTAGGCGATACGCAGTATTTT. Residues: CSARVGDTQYF.

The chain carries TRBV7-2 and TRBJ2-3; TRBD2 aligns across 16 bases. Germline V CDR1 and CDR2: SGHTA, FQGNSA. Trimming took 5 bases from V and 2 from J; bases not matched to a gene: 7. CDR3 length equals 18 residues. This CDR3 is CASSQGLAGGGLTDTQYF. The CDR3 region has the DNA TGTGCCAGCAGCCAGGGACTAGCGGGAGGGGGACTCACAGATACGCAGTATTTT.

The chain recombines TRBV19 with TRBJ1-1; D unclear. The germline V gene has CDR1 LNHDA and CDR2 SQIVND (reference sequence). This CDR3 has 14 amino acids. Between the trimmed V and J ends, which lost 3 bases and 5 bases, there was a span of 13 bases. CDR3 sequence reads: CASSMISRTTEAFF. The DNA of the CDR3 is TGTGCCAGTAGTATGATTTCGAGGACGACTGAAGCTTTCTTT.

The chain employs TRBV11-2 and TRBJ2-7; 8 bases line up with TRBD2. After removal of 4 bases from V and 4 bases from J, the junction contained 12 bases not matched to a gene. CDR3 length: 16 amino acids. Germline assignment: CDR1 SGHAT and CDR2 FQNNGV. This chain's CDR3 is CASSSPSRGGVYEQYF. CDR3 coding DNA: TGTGCCAGCAGCTCCCCTAGTCGGGGGGGGGTTTACGAGCAGTACTTC.

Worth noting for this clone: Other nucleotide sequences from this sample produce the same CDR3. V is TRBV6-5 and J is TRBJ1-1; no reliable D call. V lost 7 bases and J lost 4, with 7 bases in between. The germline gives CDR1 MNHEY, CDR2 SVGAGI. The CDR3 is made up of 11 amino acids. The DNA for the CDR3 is TGTGCCAGCACCGTAGGCACTGAAGCTTTCTTT. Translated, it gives CASTVGTEAFF.

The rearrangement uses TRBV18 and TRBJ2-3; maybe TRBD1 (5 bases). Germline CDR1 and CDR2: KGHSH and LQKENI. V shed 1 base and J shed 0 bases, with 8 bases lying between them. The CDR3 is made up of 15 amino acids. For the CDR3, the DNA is TGTGCCAGCTCACCACAGGCAGGGAGCACAGATACGCAGTATTTT. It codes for CASSPQAGSTDTQYF.

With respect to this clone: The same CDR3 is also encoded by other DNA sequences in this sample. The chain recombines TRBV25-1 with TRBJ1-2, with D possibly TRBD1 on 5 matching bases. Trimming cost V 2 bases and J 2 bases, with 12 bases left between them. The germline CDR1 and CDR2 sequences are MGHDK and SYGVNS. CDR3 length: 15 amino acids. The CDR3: CASSEGGRLNYGYTF. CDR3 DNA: TGTGCCAGCAGTGAAGGGGGGAGGCTCAACTATGGCTACACCTTC.